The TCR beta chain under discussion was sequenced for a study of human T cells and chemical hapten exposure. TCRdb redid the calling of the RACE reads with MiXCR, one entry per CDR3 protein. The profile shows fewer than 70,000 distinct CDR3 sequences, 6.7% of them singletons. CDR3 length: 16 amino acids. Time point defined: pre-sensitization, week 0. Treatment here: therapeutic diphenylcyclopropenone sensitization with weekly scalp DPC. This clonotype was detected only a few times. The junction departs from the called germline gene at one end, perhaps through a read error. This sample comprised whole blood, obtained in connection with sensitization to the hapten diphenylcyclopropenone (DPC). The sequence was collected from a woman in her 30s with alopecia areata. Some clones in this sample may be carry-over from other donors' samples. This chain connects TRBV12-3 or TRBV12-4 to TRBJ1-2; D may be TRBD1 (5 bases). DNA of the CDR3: TGTGCCAGCAGTCTGACCGTTGGGGGGAAGGGGTATGGCGACACCTTC. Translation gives CASSLTVGGKGYGDTF.